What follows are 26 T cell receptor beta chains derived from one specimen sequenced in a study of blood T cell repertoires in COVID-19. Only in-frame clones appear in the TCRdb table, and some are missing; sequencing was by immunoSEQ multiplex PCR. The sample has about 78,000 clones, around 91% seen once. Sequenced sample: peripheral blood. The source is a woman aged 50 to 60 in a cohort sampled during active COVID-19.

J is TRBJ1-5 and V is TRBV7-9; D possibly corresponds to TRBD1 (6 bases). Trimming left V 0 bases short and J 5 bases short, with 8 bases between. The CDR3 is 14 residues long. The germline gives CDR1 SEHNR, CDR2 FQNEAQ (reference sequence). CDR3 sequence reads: CASSLADSYQPQHF. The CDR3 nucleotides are TGTGCCAGCAGCTTAGCGGACAGCTATCAGCCCCAGCATTTT. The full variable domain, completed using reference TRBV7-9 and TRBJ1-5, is DTGVSQNPRHKITKRGQNVTFRCDPISEHNRLYWYRQTLGQGPEFLTYFQNEAQLEKSRLLSDRFSAERPKGSFSTLEIQRTEQGDSAMYLCASSLADSYQPQHFGDGTRLSIL.

CDR3 residues: CASSSRGGTSGSFTDTQYF. CDR3 nucleotide sequence: TGTGCCAGCAGCTCCCGTGGCGGGACTAGCGGGAGTTTCACAGATACGCAGTATTTT. The V gene is TRBV11-3, the J gene TRBJ2-3, with TRBD2 matching 14 bases. The junction had 11 bases not matched to a gene; V was cut back by 4 bases and J by 2 bases. Germline lookup yields CDR1 SGHNT and CDR2 YENEEA. The CDR3 runs 19 residues.

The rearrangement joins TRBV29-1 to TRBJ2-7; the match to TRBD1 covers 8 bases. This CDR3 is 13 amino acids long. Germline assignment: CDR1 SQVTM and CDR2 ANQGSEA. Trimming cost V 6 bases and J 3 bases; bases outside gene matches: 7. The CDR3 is CSVLTGESYEQYF. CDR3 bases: TGCAGCGTATTGACAGGGGAAAGCTACGAGCAGTACTTC.

CDR3 sequence: CASSQVAGVGNEQFF. In DNA form, the CDR3 reads TGTGCCAGCAGCCAAGTTGCGGGAGTAGGCAATGAGCAGTTCTTC. J is TRBJ2-1 and V is TRBV3-1 (or the pseudogene TRBV3-2); TRBD2 aligns across 7 bases. With 1 base clipped from V and 6 bases from J, the junction kept 6 bases outside the gene matches. CDR1 and CDR2 from the germline V gene are LGHDT and YNNKEL (reference sequence). The CDR3 consists of 15 residues.

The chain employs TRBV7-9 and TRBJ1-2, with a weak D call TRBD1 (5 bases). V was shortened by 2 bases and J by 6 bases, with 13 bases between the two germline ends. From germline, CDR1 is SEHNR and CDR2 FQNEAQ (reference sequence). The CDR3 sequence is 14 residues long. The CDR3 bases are TGTGCCAGCAGCTTATCTGCCGGGGGTGATGGCTACACCTTC. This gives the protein CASSLSAGGDGYTF.

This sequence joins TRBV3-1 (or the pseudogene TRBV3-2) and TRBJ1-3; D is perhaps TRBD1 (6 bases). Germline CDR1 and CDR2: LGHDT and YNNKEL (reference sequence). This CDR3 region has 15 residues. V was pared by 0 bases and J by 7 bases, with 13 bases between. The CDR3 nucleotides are TGTGCCAGCAGCCAAGATACTTCGGGGGGCAACACCATATATTTT. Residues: CASSQDTSGGNTIYF.

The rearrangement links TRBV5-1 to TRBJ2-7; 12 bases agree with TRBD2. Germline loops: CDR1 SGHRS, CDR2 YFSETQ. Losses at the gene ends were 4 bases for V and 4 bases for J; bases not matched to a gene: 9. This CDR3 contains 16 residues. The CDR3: CASSPERGLAGYEQYF. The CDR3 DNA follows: TGCGCCAGCAGCCCCGAACGGGGACTAGCGGGTTACGAGCAGTACTTC. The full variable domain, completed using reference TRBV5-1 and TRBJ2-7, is KAGVTQTPRYLIKTRGQQVTLSCSPISGHRSVSWYQQTPGQGLQFLFEYFSETQRNKGNFPGRFSGRQFSNSRSEMNVSTLELGDSALYLCASSPERGLAGYEQYFGPGTRLTVT.

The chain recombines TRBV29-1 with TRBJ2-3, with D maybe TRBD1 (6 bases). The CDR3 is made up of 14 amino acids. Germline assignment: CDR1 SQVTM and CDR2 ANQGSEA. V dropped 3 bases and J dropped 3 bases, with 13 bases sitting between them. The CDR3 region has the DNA TGCAGCGTTGAGAGGTACAGGGAGACAGATACGCAGTATTTT. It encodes CSVERYRETDTQYF.

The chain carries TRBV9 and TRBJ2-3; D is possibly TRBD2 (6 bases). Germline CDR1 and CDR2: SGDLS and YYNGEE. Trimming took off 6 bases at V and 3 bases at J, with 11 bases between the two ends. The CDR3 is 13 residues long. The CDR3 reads CASTARETDTQYF. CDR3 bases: TGTGCCAGCACGGCCCGGGAGACAGATACGCAGTATTTT.

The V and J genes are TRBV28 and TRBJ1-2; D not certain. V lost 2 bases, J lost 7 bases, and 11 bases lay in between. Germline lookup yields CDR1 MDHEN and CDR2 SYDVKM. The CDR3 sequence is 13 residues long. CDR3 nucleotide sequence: TGTGCCAGCAGTTTAGGGGTGGAGGGTGGCTACACCTTC. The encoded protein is CASSLGVEGGYTF.

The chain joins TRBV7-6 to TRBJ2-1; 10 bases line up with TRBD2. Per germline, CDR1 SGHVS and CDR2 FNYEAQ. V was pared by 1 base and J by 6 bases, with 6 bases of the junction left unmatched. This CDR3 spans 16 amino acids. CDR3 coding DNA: TGTGCCAGCAGCTTAGATAGGGTAGCGGGAGGCAATGAGCAGTTCTTC. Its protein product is CASSLDRVAGGNEQFF.

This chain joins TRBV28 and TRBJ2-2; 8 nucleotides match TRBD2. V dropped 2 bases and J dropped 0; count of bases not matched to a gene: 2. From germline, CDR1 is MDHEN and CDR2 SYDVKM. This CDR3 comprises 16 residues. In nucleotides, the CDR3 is TGTGCCAGCAGTTTACGGGGGGGGACGAACACCGGGGAGCTGTTTTTT. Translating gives CASSLRGGTNTGELFF. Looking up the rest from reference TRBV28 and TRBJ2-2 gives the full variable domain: DVKVTQSSRYLVKRTGEKVFLECVQDMDHENMFWYRQDPGLGLRLIYFSYDVKMKEKGDIPEGYSVSREKKERFSLILESASTNQTSMYLCASSLRGGTNTGELFFGEGSRLTVL.

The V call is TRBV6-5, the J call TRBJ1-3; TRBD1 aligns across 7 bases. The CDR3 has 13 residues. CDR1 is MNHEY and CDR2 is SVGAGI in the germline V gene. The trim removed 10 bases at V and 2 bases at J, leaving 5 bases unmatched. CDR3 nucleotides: TGTGCCACTGGGACAGCCCCTGGAAACACCATATATTTT. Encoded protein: CATGTAPGNTIYF.

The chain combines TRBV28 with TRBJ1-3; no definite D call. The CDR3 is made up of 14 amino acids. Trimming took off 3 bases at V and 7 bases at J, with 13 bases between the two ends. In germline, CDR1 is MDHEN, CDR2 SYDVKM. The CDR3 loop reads CASSLGQAGNTIYF. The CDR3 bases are TGTGCCAGCAGTTTGGGCCAGGCGGGGAACACCATATATTTT.

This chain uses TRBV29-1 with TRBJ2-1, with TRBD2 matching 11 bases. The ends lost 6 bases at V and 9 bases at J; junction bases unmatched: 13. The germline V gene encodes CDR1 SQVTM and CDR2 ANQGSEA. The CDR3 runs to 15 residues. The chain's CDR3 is CSVRVAGGSKGEQFF. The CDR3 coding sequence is TGCAGCGTGAGGGTAGCGGGAGGGAGTAAAGGTGAGCAGTTCTTC.

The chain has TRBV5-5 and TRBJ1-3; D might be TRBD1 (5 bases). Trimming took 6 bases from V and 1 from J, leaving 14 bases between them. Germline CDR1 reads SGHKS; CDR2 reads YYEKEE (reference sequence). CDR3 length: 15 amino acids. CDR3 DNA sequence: TGTGCCAGCACCTCCGGGGGGGTTTCTGGAAACACCATATATTTT. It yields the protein CASTSGGVSGNTIYF.

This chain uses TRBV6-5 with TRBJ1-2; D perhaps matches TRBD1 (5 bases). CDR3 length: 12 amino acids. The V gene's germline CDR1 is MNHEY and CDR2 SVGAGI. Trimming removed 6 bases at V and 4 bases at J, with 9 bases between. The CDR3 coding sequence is TGTGCCAGCAGGCGGGGGATCTATGGCTACACCTTC. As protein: CASRRGIYGYTF.

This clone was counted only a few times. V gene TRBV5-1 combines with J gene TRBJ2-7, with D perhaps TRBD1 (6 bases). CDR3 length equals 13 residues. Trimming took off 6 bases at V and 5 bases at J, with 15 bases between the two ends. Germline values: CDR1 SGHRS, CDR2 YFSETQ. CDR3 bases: TGCGCCAGCACCCGGGACACGTCGGACGAGCAGTACTTC. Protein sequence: CASTRDTSDEQYF.

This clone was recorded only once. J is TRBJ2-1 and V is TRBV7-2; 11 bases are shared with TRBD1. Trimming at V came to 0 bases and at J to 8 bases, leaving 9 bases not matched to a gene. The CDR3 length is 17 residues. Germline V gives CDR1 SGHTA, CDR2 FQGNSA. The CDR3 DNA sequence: TGTGCCAGCAGCTTAGCTGTCCGGACAGGGGGCTTTCATGAGCAGTTCTTC. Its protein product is CASSLAVRTGGFHEQFF.

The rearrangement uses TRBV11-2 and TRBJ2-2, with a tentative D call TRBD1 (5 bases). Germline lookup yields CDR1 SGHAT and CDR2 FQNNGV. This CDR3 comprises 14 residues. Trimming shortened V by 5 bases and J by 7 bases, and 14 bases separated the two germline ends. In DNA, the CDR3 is TGTGCCAGCAGCGAGTTCGACACAGGCGGGGAGCTGTTTTTT. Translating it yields CASSEFDTGGELFF.

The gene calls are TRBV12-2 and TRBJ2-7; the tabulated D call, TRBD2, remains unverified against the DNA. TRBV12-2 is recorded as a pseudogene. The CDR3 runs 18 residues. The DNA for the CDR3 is TGTGCAAGTCGCTCAGTCCAGGGCCTCGCGGGAGGGCACCACGAGCAGTACTTC. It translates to CASRSVQGLAGGHHEQYF.

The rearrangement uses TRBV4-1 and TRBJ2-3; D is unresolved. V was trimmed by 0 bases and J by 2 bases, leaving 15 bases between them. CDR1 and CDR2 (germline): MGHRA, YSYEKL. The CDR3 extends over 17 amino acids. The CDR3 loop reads CASSQDFERSFTDTQYF. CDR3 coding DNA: TGCGCCAGCAGCCAAGATTTCGAACGGAGCTTCACAGATACGCAGTATTTT.

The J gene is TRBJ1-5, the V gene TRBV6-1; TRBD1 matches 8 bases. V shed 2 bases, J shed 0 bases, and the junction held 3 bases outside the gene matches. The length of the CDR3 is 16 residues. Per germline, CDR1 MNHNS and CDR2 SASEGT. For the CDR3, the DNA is TGTGCCAGCAGTGAAACGGACAGGGATAGCAATCAGCCCCAGCATTTT. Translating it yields CASSETDRDSNQPQHF.

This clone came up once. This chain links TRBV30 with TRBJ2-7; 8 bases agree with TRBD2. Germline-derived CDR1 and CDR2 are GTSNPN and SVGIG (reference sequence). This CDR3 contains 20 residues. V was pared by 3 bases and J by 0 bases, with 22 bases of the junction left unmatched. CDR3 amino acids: CAWSPGGGGRPSRFSYEQYF. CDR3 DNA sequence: TGTGCCTGGAGCCCCGGGGGGGGCGGGAGACCATCGAGGTTCTCCTACGAGCAGTACTTC.

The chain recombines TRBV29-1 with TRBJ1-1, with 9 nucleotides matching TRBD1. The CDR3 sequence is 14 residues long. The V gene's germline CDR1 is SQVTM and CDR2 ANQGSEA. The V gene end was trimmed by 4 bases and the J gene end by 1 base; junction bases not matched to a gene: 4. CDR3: CSVVPTGGNTEAFF. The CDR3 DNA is TGCAGCGTTGTCCCGACAGGGGGGAACACTGAAGCTTTCTTT.

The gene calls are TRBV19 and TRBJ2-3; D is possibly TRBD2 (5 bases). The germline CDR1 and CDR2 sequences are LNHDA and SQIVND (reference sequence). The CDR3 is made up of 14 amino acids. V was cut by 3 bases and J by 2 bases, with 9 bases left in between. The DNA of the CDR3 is TGTGCCAGTAGTATGTGGGAGCCCACAGATACGCAGTATTTT. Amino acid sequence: CASSMWEPTDTQYF.